Listed here are 5 T cell receptor beta chains from one sample, sequenced in a study of cytomegalovirus exposure and HLA in healthy donors. Both 60 Vbeta primers and 13 Jbeta primers went into the PCR. TCRdb keeps only in-frame clones here, not all; method: immunoSEQ multiplex PCR. Its table lists approximately 50,000 clones. Sequencing was carried out using PBMCs. These receptors all stem from a female donor in good health and CMV-seronegative.

The chain is built from TRBV30 and TRBJ2-7; 8 bases agree with TRBD2. CDR3 length equals 18 residues. The V and J ends lost 3 bases and 2 bases, in that order; junction bases with no gene match: 18. Per the germline V gene, CDR1 is GTSNPN and CDR2 is SVGIG (reference sequence). The CDR3 bases are TGTGCCTGGAGGGGGGCGCTAGCGGGCGGGGGTCGGCCCTACGAGCAGTACTTC. Translation gives CAWRGALAGGGRPYEQYF.

This chain uses TRBV5-1 with TRBJ2-1; TRBD1 agrees at 7 bases. Germline V gene data show CDR1 as SGHRS and CDR2 as YFSETQ. With V trimmed by 5 bases and J by 5 bases, 7 bases remained unmatched. This CDR3 region has 14 residues. CDR3 region: CASRWQGEHNEQFF. The CDR3 DNA reads as TGCGCCAGCAGGTGGCAGGGGGAACACAATGAGCAGTTCTTC.

The chain links TRBV9 to TRBJ1-3; 7 bases line up with TRBD1. The length of the CDR3 is 14 residues. CDR1 SGDLS and CDR2 YYNGEE come from the germline V gene. V lost 3 bases and J lost 4; bases outside the gene matches: 4. CDR3 bases: TGTGCCAGCAGCGACAGGGGTCCGGGAAACACCATATATTTT. Its protein product is CASSDRGPGNTIYF.

The CDR3 region is CASSLAGLPEAFF. Written as DNA, the CDR3 is TGTGCCAGCAGCTTGGCAGGGTTACCTGAAGCTTTCTTT. The V call is TRBV5-4, the J call TRBJ1-1, with D possibly matching TRBD1 (5 bases). V was pared by 0 bases and J by 6 bases, with 9 bases between. Germline loops: CDR1 SGHNT, CDR2 YYREEE (reference sequence). The CDR3 has 13 residues.

The chain employs TRBV15 and TRBJ2-6, with 7 bases that match TRBD1. The CDR3 has 17 amino acids. The germline V gene has CDR1 LNHNV and CDR2 YYDKDF (reference sequence). J lost 4 bases, V lost 4 bases, and 10 bases had no gene match. CDR3 loop: CATSTRGQGSGANVLTF. The CDR3 bases are TGTGCCACCAGCACAAGGGGGCAGGGATCGGGGGCCAACGTCCTGACTTTC.